Shown below are 10 T cell receptor beta chains from a single sample sequenced in a study of response to subunit inactivated influenza vaccine. TCRdb re-called the RT-PCR reads with MiXCR, one entry per CDR3 protein. Among 150,000 to 200,000 distinct CDR3 sequences listed, approximately 12% were seen once. In addition, the sample was reused for a study of T cells expressing NK-cell markers. According to that study: Making the TCR beta cDNA relied on 5'RACE template switching with UMIs.

The source was CD8+ T cells sorted from PBMCs, collected roughly 12 days after vaccination. The receptor set was obtained from a man aged 50 to 59 who received an inactivated influenza vaccine.

This CDR3 is CASSRTGGGTQYF. In nucleotides, the CDR3 is TGTGCCAGCAGCCGGACAGGGGGAGGTACGCAGTATTTT. The chain recombines TRBV12-3 or TRBV12-4 with TRBJ2-3; 10 positions agree with TRBD1. This CDR3 is 13 amino acids long. The V segment lost 6 bases and the J segment 8 bases; nucleotides outside the gene matches: 5.

This clonotype was recorded a few times. The gene calls are TRBV11-2 and TRBJ2-1, with a weak D call TRBD2 (6 bases). Germline CDR1 is SGHAT and CDR2 is FQNNGV. The CDR3 sequence is 16 residues long. Deletions cut 5 bases from V and 4 bases from J, with 18 bases between. CDR3 protein: CASSAGLWGVYNEQFF. CDR3 sequence (DNA): TGTGCCAGCAGCGCGGGGTTATGGGGGGTGTACAATGAGCAGTTCTTC.

The table lists this clonotype with a few counts. The chain links TRBV4-3 to TRBJ2-6, with D possibly TRBD1 on 6 matching bases. The V gene lost 4 bases and the J gene lost 14 bases, with 18 bases spanning the gap. The length of the CDR3 is 14 residues. Germline V gene lookup returns CDR1 LGHNA and CDR2 YSLEER. CDR3 loop: CASSPRGPGAFLTF. CDR3 nucleotide sequence: TGCGCCAGCAGCCCACGAGGGCCAGGGGCTTTCCTGACTTTC.

This clonotype has more than one count but fewer than ten. V is TRBV29-1 and J is TRBJ1-4, with 10 bases matching TRBD1. Germline V lookup: CDR1 SQVTM, CDR2 ANQGSEA. Losses at the gene ends were 7 bases for V and 9 bases for J; bases not matched to a gene: 11. The CDR3 runs 14 residues. CDR3: CSAVYGTGAQKLFF. The DNA for the CDR3 is TGCAGCGCCGTCTATGGGACAGGGGCCCAAAAACTGTTTTTT.

This clonotype was found many times. A junction boundary mismatches the germline segment, possibly from a read error. The V call is TRBV4-3, the J call TRBJ2-1, with 10 bases matching TRBD1. The CDR3 has 14 amino acids. Germline V lookup: CDR1 LGHNA, CDR2 YSLEER. The CDR3 DNA reads as TGCGCCAGCAGCCAGTACTCCGGGACAGGGGTCTCCACCTTC. Its translation is CASSQYSGTGVSTF.

The chain joins TRBV3-1 to TRBJ2-1, with D hard to call. V was clipped by 2 bases and J by 2 bases, with 10 bases between them. CDR1 is LGHDT and CDR2 is YNNKEL in the germline V gene (reference sequence). This CDR3 contains 15 residues. The chain's CDR3 is CASSQKGIPYNEQFF. The CDR3 bases are TGTGCCAGCAGCCAAAAAGGGATCCCCTACAATGAGCAGTTCTTC.

This clonotype was seen only a few times. The chain has TRBV4-2 and TRBJ1-1; 7 nucleotides align to TRBD1. V shed 0 bases and J 0 bases; nucleotides not matched to a gene: 1. CDR3 length equals 15 residues. Per germline, CDR1 LGHNA and CDR2 YNFKEQ. The CDR3: CASSQETGMNTEAFF. DNA of the CDR3: TGTGCCAGCAGCCAAGAGACAGGGATGAACACTGAAGCTTTCTTT.

In nucleotides, the CDR3 is TGTGCCAGCAGCGTAGGGACAGGGGGCGACGGCTACACCTTC. This translates into CASSVGTGGDGYTF. This chain connects TRBV9 to TRBJ1-2; 11 bases are shared with TRBD1. Germline V gene lookup returns CDR1 SGDLS and CDR2 YYNGEE. With V trimmed by 0 bases and J by 8 bases, 3 bases remained unmatched. The CDR3 is 14 amino acids.

This chain connects TRBV6-1 to TRBJ2-5, with 10 bases lining up with TRBD2. The germline V gene encodes CDR1 MNHNS and CDR2 SASEGT. Trimming cost V 5 bases and J 5 bases; bases outside gene matches: 11. The CDR3 runs 16 residues. The CDR3 DNA reads TGTGCCAGCAGTACCGTAGCGGGAGGCTTCGGTGAGACCCAGTACTTC. This encodes CASSTVAGGFGETQYF.

The chain recombines TRBV28 with TRBJ2-3, with D perhaps matching TRBD1 (6 bases). The V gene's germline CDR1 is MDHEN and CDR2 SYDVKM. Trimming stripped 2 bases from V and 2 bases from J, with 17 bases between. The CDR3 length is 17 residues. The DNA of the CDR3 is TGTGCCAGCAGTTTACATTTCCTAGGGGGATCCACAGATACGCAGTATTTT. This translates into CASSLHFLGGSTDTQYF.